This record covers a single T cell receptor beta chain. Germline CDR1 and CDR2: MNHNY and SVGAGI (reference sequence). The germline V and J ends were trimmed by 6 bases and 5 bases, with 10 bases remaining between them. CDR3 size: 13 residues. This sample was taken from a study of T cell responses to AZD1222 COVID-19 vaccine. Generated by immunoSEQ multiplex PCR, the TCRdb table keeps only in-frame clones and is missing some. Seen here are 120,000 to 150,000 clones, approximately 89% observed once, and the top ten hold about 5%. The sequences come from peripheral blood, collected on day 0 of AZD1222 vaccination. This clonotype was sampled from an adult in good health. The chain uses TRBV6-6 and TRBJ1-4; D gene unclear. The CDR3 nucleotides are TGTGCCAGCAGAGAAACAGCGAATGAAAAACTGTTTTTT. Its protein product is CASRETANEKLFF.